This TCR beta chain was identified in a study of Graves' ophthalmopathy and Graves' hyperthyroidism. Germline-derived CDR1 and CDR2 are SNHLY and FYNNEI. V lost 3 bases, J lost 3 bases, and 8 bases lay in between. This CDR3 is built from 13 residues. Hyperthyroidism is called stable when no ophthalmopathy develops within 18 months of follow-up. What supplied the PBMCs was approximately 10 ml of fresh peripheral blood. Researchers took RNA transcripts and amplified TCR beta CDR3 regions from them. HTBI primers primed a first-round RT-PCR, and a second-round multiplex PCR followed. TCRdb used MiXCR to reprocess the multiplex PCR reads, holding one entry per CDR3 protein. The table has roughly 410,000 distinct CDR3 sequences, 15% to 17% seen once. Study observations and caveats: The authors also found most expanded thyroid clonotypes above 0.001 frequency in blood.

A word on this clonotype: The target antigen is unknown.

The V call is TRBV2, the J call TRBJ2-5; D gene ambiguous. The TCR sequence derives from a woman between 18 and 29 years old with stable Graves' hyperthyroidism. The specimen sequenced was peripheral blood. Here the CDR3 reads CASSDGREETQYF. Here the CDR3 DNA reads TGTGCCAGCAGTGACGGGCGCGAAGAGACCCAGTACTTC.